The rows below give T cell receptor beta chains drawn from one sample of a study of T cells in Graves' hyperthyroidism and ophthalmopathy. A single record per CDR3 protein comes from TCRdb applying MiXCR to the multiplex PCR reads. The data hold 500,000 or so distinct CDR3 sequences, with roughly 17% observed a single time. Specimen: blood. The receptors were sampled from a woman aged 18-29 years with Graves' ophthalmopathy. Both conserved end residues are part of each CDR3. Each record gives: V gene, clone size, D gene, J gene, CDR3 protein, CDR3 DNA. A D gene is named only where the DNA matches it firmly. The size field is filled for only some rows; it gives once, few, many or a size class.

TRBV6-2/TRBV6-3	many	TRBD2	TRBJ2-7	CASRKSGRIGEQYF	TGTGCCAGCAGAAAAAGCGGGAGGATCGGCGAGCAGTACTTC
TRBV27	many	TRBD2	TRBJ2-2	CASSLEVAGERELFF	TGTGCCAGCAGTTTAGAGGTAGCGGGAGAGAGGGAGCTGTTTTTT
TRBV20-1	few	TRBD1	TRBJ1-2	CSARTGTGEDGYTF	TGCAGTGCTAGAACCGGGACAGGGGAGGATGGCTACACCTTC
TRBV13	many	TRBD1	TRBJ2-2	CASSPGTGSMGELFF	TGTGCCAGCAGCCCCGGGACAGGGAGCATGGGGGAGCTGTTTTTT
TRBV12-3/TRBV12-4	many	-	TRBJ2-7	CASSLAEYSYEQYF	TGTGCCAGCAGTTTAGCAGAATACTCCTACGAGCAGTACTTC
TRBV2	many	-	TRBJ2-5	CASSEDFGTQETQYF	TGTGCCAGCAGTGAAGATTTCGGCACCCAAGAGACCCAGTACTTC
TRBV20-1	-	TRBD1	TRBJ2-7	CSARRQGAAYEQYF	TGCAGTGCTAGGAGACAGGGGGCGGCCTACGAGCAGTACTTC
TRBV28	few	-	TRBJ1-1	CASSPRRGSGTEAFF	TGTGCCAGCAGTCCCCGACGAGGGAGCGGGACTGAAGCTTTCTTT
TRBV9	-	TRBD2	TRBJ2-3	CASSVTSGTGDTQYF	TGTGCCAGCAGCGTAACTAGCGGGACCGGTGATACGCAGTATTTT
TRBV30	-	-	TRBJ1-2	CAWTPGTYYGYTF	TGTGCCTGGACCCCAGGGACTTACTATGGCTACACCTTC
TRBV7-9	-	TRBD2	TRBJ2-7	CASSLHGLADTYEQYF	TGTGCCAGCAGCCTTCATGGACTAGCCGATACCTACGAGCAGTACTTC
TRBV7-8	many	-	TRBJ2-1	CASSFSREWFF	TGTGCCAGCAGCTTTAGTAGGGAATGGTTCTTC
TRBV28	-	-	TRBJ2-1	CASSLSLASYNEQFF	TGTGCCAGCAGTTTATCCCTAGCGTCCTACAATGAGCAGTTCTTC
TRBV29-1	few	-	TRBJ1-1	CSVRGPGHTEAFF	TGCAGCGTAAGGGGACCTGGGCACACTGAAGCTTTCTTT
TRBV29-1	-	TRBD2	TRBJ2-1	CSVEGGLAGGPRDNEQFF	TGCAGCGTTGAAGGGGGGCTAGCGGGAGGGCCGAGGGACAATGAGCAGTTCTTC
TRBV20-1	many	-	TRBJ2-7	CSARQNDGTLGLDWEEQYF	TGCAGTGCTAGACAAAACGACGGAACGCTCGGGCTGGACTGGGAAGAGCAGTACTTC
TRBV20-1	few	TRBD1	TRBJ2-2	CSVGQGTGELFF	TGCAGTGTAGGACAGGGGACCGGGGAGCTGTTTTTT
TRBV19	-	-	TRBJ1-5	CASIDRSPDQPQHF	TGTGCCAGTATCGACAGATCCCCAGATCAGCCCCAGCATTTT
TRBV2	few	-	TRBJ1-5	CASSERLQGLWLSNQPQHF	TGTGCCAGCAGTGAGCGACTACAGGGCTTATGGCTTAGCAATCAGCCCCAGCATTTT
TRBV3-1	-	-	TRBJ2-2	CASSQEGSRGPTGELFF	TGTGCCAGCAGCCAAGAAGGGAGTAGAGGCCCCACCGGGGAGCTGTTTTTT
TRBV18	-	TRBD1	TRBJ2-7	CASSPPIRDRVRIYEQYF	TGTGCCAGCTCACCACCTATCAGGGACAGGGTCCGGATCTACGAGCAGTACTTC
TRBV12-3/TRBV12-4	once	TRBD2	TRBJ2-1	CASSLRGLADSYEQFF	TGTGCCAGCAGTTTAAGGGGACTAGCGGATTCCTACGAGCAGTTCTTC
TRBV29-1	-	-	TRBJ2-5	CSARDYSGETQYF	TGCAGCGCGCGGGATTATAGCGGAGAGACCCAGTACTTC
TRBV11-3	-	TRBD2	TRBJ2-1	CASSSSSGRSYNEQFF	TGTGCCAGCAGCTCTTCTAGCGGGAGATCCTACAATGAGCAGTTCTTC
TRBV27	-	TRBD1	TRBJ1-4	CASSSSGTGLNEKLFF	TGTGCCAGCAGTTCCTCCGGGACAGGTCTGAATGAAAAACTGTTTTTT
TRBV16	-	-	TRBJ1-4	CASSQSWGVTNEKLFF	TGTGCCAGCAGCCAATCGTGGGGCGTCACTAATGAAAAACTGTTTTTT
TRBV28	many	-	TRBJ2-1	CASSTSGATYNEQFF	TGTGCCAGCAGCACTTCGGGGGCCACCTACAATGAGCAGTTCTTC
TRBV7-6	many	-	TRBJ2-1	CASSLEGRGYHEQFF	TGTGCCAGCAGCTTAGAGGGTAGGGGTTACCATGAGCAGTTCTTC
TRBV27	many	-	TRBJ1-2	CASSTAPGNYGYTF	TGTGCCAGCAGTACCGCGCCAGGGAACTATGGCTACACCTTC
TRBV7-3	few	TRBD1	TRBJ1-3	CASSSTGRGNTIYF	TGTGCCAGCAGCTCGACAGGGCGGGGAAACACCATATATTTT
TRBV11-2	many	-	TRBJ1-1	CASSLDRRSTEGAFF	TGTGCCAGCAGCTTAGATCGGCGCAGCACCGAGGGAGCTTTCTTT
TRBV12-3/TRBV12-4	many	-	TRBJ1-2	CASSLGGNPNGYTF	TGTGCCAGCAGTTTAGGGGGAAATCCTAATGGCTACACCTTC
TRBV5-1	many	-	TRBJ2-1	CASSLDRVAGNEQFF	TGCGCCAGCAGCTTGGACAGGGTTGCTGGAAATGAGCAGTTCTTC
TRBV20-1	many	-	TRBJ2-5	CSVIIRETQYF	TGCAGTGTCATAATCCGGGAGACCCAGTACTTC
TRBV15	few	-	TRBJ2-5	CATSRDLAGQGSETQYF	TGTGCCACCAGCAGAGATCTAGCGGGACAGGGGTCGGAGACCCAGTACTTC
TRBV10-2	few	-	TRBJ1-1	CASSEVNKAEAFF	TGCGCCAGCAGTGAGGTCAACAAGGCTGAAGCTTTCTTT
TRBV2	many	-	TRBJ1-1	CASTHSYMTDMNTEAFF	TGTGCCAGCACCCACTCGTACATGACAGACATGAACACTGAAGCTTTCTTT
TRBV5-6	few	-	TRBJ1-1	CASSWGRELYTEAFF	TGTGCCAGCAGCTGGGGTAGGGAGCTTTACACTGAAGCTTTCTTT
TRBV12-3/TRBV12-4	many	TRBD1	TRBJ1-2	CASTSSVRDRRTYGYTF	TGTGCCAGCACCTCGAGCGTCCGGGACAGGAGAACCTATGGCTACACCTTC
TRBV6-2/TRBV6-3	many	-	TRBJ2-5	CASSRLRQETQYF	TGTGCCAGCAGTCGGCTCAGACAAGAGACCCAGTACTTC
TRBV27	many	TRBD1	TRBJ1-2	CASSLYRGPGYGYTF	TGTGCCAGCAGTTTATACAGGGGGCCAGGCTATGGCTACACCTTC
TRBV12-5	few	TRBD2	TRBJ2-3	CASGIGLAGSHTDTQYF	TGTGCTAGTGGTATAGGACTAGCGGGAAGCCACACAGATACGCAGTATTTT
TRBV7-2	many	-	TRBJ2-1	CASSLAGKWDEQFF	TGTGCCAGCAGCTTAGCGGGGAAATGGGATGAGCAGTTCTTC
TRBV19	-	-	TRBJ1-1	CASSVGVYAFF	TGTGCCAGTAGTGTGGGGGTGTACGCTTTCTTT
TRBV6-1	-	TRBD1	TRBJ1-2	CASRGTENYGYTF	TGTGCCAGCAGGGGGACAGAAAACTATGGCTACACCTTC
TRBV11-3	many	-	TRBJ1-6	CASSRDSNSPLHF	TGTGCCAGCAGCAGGGACTCGAATTCACCCCTCCACTTT
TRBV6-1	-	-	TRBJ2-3	CASIEGGAGPDTQYF	TGTGCCAGCATCGAAGGGGGGGCAGGCCCAGATACGCAGTATTTT
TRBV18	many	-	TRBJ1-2	CASSLTYDGYTF	TGTGCCAGCTCACTAACCTACGATGGCTACACCTTC
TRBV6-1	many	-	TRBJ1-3	CASNSRSGNTIYF	TGTGCCAGCAACAGCAGGAGTGGAAACACCATATATTTT
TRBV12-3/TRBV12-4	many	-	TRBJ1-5	CASSGPGGNQPQHF	TGTGCCAGCAGTGGGCCCGGGGGGAATCAGCCCCAGCATTTT
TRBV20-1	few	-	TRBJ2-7	CSASALDRAYEQYF	TGCAGTGCTAGTGCCCTGGACAGAGCCTACGAGCAGTACTTC
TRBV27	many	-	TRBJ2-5	CASSLIRDAETQYF	TGTGCCAGCAGTTTAATACGAGATGCTGAGACCCAGTACTTC
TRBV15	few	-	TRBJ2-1	CATSRGKQYNEQFF	TGTGCCACCAGCAGAGGCAAACAATACAATGAGCAGTTCTTC
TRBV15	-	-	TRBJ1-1	CATSREGHRNTEAFF	TGTGCCACCAGCAGAGAGGGACACAGGAACACTGAAGCTTTCTTT
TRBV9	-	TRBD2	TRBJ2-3	CASSVRLAVKTDTQYF	TGTGCCAGCAGCGTCCGTCTAGCGGTTAAAACAGATACGCAGTATTTT